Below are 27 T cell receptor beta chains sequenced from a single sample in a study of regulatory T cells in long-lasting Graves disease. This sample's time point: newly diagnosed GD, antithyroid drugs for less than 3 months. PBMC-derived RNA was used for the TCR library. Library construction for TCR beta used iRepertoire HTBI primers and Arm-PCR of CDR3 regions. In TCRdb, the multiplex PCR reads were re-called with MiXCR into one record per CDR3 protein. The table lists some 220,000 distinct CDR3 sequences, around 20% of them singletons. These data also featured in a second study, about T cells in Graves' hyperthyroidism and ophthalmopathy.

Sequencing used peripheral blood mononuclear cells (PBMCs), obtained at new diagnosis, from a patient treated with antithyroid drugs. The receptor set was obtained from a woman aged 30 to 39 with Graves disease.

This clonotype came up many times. Here the CDR3 reads CAWSSEGGIAYGYTF. The CDR3 region has the DNA TGTGCCTGGAGTTCAGAGGGAGGTATCGCCTATGGCTACACCTTC. The rearrangement links TRBV30 to TRBJ1-2; D is unresolved. The germline CDR1 and CDR2 sequences are GTSNPN and SVGIG (reference sequence). V was clipped by 2 bases and J by 4 bases, with 17 bases between them. The length of the CDR3 is 15 residues.

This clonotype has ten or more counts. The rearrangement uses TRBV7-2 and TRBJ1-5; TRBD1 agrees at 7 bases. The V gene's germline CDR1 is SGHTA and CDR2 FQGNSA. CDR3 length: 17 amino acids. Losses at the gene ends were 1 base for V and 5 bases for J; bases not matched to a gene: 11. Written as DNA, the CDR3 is TGTGCCAGCAGCTTAGATCGCTGGGACAGTCGGTATCAGCCCCAGCATTTT. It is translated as CASSLDRWDSRYQPQHF.

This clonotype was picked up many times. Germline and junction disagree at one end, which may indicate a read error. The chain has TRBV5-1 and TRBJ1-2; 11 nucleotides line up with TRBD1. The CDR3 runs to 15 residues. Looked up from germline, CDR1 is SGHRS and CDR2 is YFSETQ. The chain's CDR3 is CASSGQGAQSYGYTF. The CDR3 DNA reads TGTGCCAGCAGCGGACAGGGGGCTCAGAGCTATGGCTACACCTTC.

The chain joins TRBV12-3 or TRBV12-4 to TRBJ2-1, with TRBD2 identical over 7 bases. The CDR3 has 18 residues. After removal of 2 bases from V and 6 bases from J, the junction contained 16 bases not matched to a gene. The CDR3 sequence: CASSLSRPGGVRSNEQFF. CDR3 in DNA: TGTGCCAGCAGTTTAAGTCGTCCGGGAGGCGTTAGAAGCAATGAGCAGTTCTTC.

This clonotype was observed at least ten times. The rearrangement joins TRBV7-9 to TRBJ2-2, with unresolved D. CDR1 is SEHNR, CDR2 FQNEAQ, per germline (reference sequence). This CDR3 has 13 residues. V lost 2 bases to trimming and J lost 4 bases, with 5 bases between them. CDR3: CASSLSSTGELFF. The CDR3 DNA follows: TGTGCCAGCAGCTTATCATCCACCGGGGAGCTGTTTTTT.

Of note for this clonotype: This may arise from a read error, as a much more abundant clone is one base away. The CDR3 protein is CASSLMVPAGELFF. CDR3 DNA sequence: TGTGCCAGCAGTTTAATGGTCCCCGCCGGGGAGCTGTTTTTT. The chain links TRBV28 to TRBJ2-2; D is ambiguous. V was trimmed by 2 bases and J by 6 bases, leaving 10 bases between them. The germline CDR1 and CDR2 sequences are MDHEN and SYDVKM. The CDR3 totals 14 residues.

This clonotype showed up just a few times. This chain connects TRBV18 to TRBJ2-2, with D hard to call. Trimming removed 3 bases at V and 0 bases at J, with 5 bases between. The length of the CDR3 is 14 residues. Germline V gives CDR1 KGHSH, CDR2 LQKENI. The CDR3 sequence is CASSPNANTGELFF. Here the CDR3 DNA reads TGTGCCAGCTCACCTAACGCGAACACCGGGGAGCTGTTTTTT. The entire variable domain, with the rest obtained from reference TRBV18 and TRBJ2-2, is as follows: NAGVMQNPRHLVRRRGQEARLRCSPMKGHSHVYWYRQLPEEGLKFMVYLQKENIIDESGMPKERFSAEFPKEGPSILRIQQVVRGDSAAYFCASSPNANTGELFFGEGSRLTVL.

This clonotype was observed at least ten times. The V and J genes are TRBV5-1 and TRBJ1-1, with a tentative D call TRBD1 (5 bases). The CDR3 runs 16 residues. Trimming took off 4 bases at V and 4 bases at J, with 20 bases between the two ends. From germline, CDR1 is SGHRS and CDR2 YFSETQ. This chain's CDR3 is CASSLGGAPEGTEAFF. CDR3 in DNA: TGCGCCAGCAGCCTCGGGGGAGCTCCCGAAGGCACTGAAGCTTTCTTT.

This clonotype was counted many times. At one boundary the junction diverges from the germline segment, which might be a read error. The CDR3 nucleotides read TGTGCCAGTAGTGTAGACAACTCCTACAATGAGCAGTTCTTC. Translation: CASSVDNSYNEQFF. The V and J genes are TRBV19 and TRBJ2-1; D remains ambiguous. The germline V gene encodes CDR1 LNHDA and CDR2 SQIVND (reference sequence). The CDR3 covers 14 residues.

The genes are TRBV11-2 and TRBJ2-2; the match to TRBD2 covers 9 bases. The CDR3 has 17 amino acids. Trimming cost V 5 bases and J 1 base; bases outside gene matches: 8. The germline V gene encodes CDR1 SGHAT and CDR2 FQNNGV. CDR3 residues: CASSPASSGRNTGELFF. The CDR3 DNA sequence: TGTGCCAGCAGCCCCGCTAGTAGCGGGAGGAACACCGGGGAGCTGTTTTTT.

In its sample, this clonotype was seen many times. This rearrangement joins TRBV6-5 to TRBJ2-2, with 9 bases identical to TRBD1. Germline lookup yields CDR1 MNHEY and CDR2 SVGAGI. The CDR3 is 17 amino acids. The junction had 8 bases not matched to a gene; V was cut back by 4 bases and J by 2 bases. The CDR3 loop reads CASSLLAGQGNTGELFF. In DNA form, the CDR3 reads TGTGCCAGCAGTTTACTGGCGGGACAGGGCAACACCGGGGAGCTGTTTTTT.

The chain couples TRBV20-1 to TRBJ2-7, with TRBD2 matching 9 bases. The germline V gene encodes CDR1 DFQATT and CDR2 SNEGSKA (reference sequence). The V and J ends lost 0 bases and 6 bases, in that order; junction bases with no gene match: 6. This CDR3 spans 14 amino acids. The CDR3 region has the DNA TGCAGTGCTAGAGATACCAGCGGGGGGACCGAGCAGTACTTC. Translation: CSARDTSGGTEQYF.

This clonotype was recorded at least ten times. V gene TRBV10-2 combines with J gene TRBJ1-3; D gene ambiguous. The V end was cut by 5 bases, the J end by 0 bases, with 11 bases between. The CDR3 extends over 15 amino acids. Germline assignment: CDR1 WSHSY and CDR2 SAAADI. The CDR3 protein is CASSSDGTSGNTIYF. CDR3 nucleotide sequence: TGCGCCAGCAGTTCGGACGGAACCTCTGGAAACACCATATATTTT.

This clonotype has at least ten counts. The CDR3 region has the DNA TGTGCCAGTACTCCTAGCGGGAGTTGGTACAATGAGCAGTTCTTC. Translating it yields CASTPSGSWYNEQFF. The chain couples TRBV19 to TRBJ2-1; 10 bases fit TRBD2. V trimming: 7 bases; J trimming: 4 bases; junction bases outside the gene matches: 7. From germline, CDR1 is LNHDA and CDR2 SQIVND (reference sequence). CDR3 length: 15 residues.

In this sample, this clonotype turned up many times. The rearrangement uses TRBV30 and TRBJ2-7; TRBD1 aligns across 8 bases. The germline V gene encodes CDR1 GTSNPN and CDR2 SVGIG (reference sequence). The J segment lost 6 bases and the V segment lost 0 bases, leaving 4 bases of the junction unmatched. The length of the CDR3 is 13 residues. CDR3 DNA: TGTGCCTGGAGTGTACAGGGGGGCTCCGAGCAGTACTTC. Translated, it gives CAWSVQGGSEQYF. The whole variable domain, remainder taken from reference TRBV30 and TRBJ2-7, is SQTIHQWPATLVQPVGSPLSLECTVEGTSNPNLYWYRQAAGRGLQLLFYSVGIGQISSEVPQNLSASRPQDRQFILSSKKLLLSDSGFYLCAWSVQGGSEQYFGPGTRLTVT.

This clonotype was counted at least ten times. CDR3 nucleotides: TGTGCCAGCACCCGACGAGGGGTCTCCTACAATGAGCAGTTCTTC. This encodes CASTRRGVSYNEQFF. This rearrangement joins TRBV6-1 to TRBJ2-1, with D tentatively TRBD1 or TRBD2 (5 bases each). With 7 bases removed from V and 0 bases from J, the gap between germline ends came to 13 bases. Germline CDR1 is MNHNS and CDR2 is SASEGT. This CDR3 is built from 15 residues.

CDR3 nucleotide sequence: TGTGCCAGCAGTGGGGACTCCAATGAAAAACTGTTTTTT. Protein: CASSGDSNEKLFF. V usage is TRBV2 and J usage is TRBJ1-4; D perhaps matches TRBD1 (5 bases). CDR1 is SNHLY, CDR2 FYNNEI, per germline. V shed 4 bases and J shed 5 bases, with 8 bases lying between them. This CDR3 region has 13 residues.

CDR3 DNA sequence: TGTGCCAGCAGCCAAGATAAGGACAGCTTGAACACTGAAGCTTTCTTT. This translates into CASSQDKDSLNTEAFF. This chain connects TRBV4-2 to TRBJ1-1; tentatively, D is TRBD1 (6 bases). Trimming took off 0 bases at V and 0 bases at J, with 11 bases between the two ends. CDR3 length: 16 amino acids. CDR1 is LGHNA and CDR2 is YNFKEQ in the germline V gene.

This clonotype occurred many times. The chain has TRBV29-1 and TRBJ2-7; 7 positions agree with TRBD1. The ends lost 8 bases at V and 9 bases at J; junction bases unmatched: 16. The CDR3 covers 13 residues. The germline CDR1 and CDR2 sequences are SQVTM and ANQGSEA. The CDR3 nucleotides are TGCAGCTTTCAAACAGGGGCCCGCGTTGGGCAGTACTTC. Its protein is CSFQTGARVGQYF.

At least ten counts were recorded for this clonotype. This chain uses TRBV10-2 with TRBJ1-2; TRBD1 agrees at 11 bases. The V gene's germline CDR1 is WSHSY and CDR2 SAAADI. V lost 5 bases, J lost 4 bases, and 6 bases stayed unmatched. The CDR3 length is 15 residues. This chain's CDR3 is CASSTGQGAFYGYTF. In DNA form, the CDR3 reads TGCGCCAGCAGTACCGGACAGGGGGCTTTCTATGGCTACACCTTC.

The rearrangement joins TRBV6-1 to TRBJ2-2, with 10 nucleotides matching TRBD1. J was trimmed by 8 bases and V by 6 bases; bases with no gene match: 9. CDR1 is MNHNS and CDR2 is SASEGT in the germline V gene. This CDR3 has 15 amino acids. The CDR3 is CASRSGQGTSGELFF. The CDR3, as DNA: TGTGCCAGCAGGTCGGGACAGGGGACTTCGGGGGAGCTGTTTTTT.

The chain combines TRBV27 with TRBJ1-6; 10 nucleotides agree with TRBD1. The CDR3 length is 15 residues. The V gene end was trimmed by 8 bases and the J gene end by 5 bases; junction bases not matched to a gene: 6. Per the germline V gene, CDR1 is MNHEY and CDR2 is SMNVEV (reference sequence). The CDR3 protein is CASYGTGVDNSPLHF. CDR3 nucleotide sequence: TGTGCCAGCTACGGGACAGGGGTTGATAATTCACCCCTCCACTTT.

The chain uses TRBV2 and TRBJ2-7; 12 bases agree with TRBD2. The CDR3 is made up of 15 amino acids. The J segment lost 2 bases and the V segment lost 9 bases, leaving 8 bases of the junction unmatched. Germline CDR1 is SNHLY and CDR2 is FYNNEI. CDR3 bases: TGTGCCAGATCAGGACTAGCGGGGAACCCCTACGAGCAGTACTTC. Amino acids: CARSGLAGNPYEQYF.

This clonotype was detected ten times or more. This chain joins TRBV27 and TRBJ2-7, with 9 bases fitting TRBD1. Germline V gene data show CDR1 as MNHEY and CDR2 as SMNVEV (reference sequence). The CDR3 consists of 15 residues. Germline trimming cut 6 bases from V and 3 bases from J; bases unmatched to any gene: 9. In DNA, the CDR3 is TGTGCCAGCAGAGTCTTAGGGACAGGGAGCTACGAGCAGTACTTC. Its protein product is CASRVLGTGSYEQYF.

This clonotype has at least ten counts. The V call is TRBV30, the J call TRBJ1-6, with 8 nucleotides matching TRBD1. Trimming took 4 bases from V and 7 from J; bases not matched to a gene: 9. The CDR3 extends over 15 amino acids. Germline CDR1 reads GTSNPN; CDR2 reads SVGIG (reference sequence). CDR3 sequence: CAWTLQGARNSPLHF. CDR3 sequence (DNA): TGTGCCTGGACTCTTCAGGGGGCGCGAAATTCACCCCTCCACTTT.

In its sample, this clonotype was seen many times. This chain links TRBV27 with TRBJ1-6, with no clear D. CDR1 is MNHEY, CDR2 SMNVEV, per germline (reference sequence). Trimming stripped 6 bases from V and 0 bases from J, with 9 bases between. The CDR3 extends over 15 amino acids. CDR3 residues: CASSRTSSYNSPLHF. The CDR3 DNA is TGTGCCAGCAGCCGCACGAGCTCCTATAATTCACCCCTCCACTTT.

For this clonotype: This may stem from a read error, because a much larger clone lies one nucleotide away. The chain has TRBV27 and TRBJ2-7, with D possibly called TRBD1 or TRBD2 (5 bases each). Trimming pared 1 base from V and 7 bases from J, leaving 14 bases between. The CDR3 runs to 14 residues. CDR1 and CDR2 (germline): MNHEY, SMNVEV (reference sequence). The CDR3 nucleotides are TGTGCCAGCAGTTTATGGGGGACCTACAATGAGCAGTACTTC. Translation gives CASSLWGTYNEQYF.